Shown below are 18 T cell receptor beta chains from a single sample sequenced in a study of blood T cell repertoires in COVID-19. The method was immunoSEQ multiplex PCR; TCRdb's version includes in-frame clones alone and lacks a portion of them. The table shows around 150,000 clones, with 76% occurring only once. The sequenced sample was peripheral blood. The receptors were gathered from a man aged 60-69 years with acute or convalescent COVID-19.

CDR3 coding DNA: TGTGCCACCAGTGTTGAAGCGGGAAATATCTACGAGCAGTACTTC. This translates into CATSVEAGNIYEQYF. V usage is TRBV24-1 and J usage is TRBJ2-7; 7 nucleotides line up with TRBD2. V trimming: 5 bases; J trimming: 3 bases; junction bases outside the gene matches: 9. The CDR3 totals 15 residues. CDR1 and CDR2 (germline): KGHDR, SFDVKD.

The chain joins TRBV27 to TRBJ2-1, with 9 bases that match TRBD2. There are 16 residues in the CDR3. J gave up 8 bases and V 2 bases, and 10 bases lay outside the gene matches. CDR1 and CDR2 (germline): MNHEY, SMNVEV (reference sequence). The DNA for the CDR3 is TGTGCCAGCAGTTTAAGTCAGGCTAGCGGGACCGATGAGCAGTTCTTC. Protein: CASSLSQASGTDEQFF.

This chain uses TRBV7-3 with TRBJ2-7; weak D call: TRBD2 (6 bases). The CDR3 has 13 residues. Deletions cut 2 bases from V and 3 bases from J, with 8 bases between. CDR1 is SGHTA and CDR2 is FQGTGA in the germline V gene. The DNA of the CDR3 is TGTGCCAGCAGCTTAGAGGAGGGCTACGAGCAGTACTTC. Translating gives CASSLEEGYEQYF. Together with reference TRBV7-3 and TRBJ2-7, the CDR3 gives the full variable domain: GAGVSQTPSNKVTEKGKYVELRCDPISGHTALYWYRQSLGQGPEFLIYFQGTGAADDSGLPNDRFFAVRPEGSVSTLKIQRTERGDSAVYLCASSLEEGYEQYFGPGTRLTVT.

This clone occurred once. The chain couples TRBV7-6 to TRBJ2-2, with TRBD2 as a possible D gene (7 bases). The CDR3 loop spans 17 amino acids. Trimming left V 5 bases short and J 7 bases short, with 23 bases between. Germline V lookup: CDR1 SGHVS, CDR2 FNYEAQ. The CDR3 DNA reads as TGTGCCAGCAGCCTCCGAGAGTTACAGGGAGGGCTCGGGGAGCTGTTTTTT. Protein: CASSLRELQGGLGELFF.

The count of this clone is one. The chain is built from TRBV7-2 and TRBJ2-3; tentative D call: TRBD1 (5 bases). CDR1 is SGHTA and CDR2 is FQGNSA in the germline V gene. V was trimmed by 1 base and J by 6 bases, leaving 11 bases between them. This CDR3 has 14 amino acids. CDR3: CASSLVAAGDTQYF. The CDR3 region has the DNA TGTGCCAGCAGCTTAGTGGCGGCAGGGGATACGCAGTATTTT.

The chain has TRBV19 and TRBJ2-4, with 13 bases fitting TRBD2. V gave up 5 bases and J gave up 0 bases; unmatched junction bases: 7. The CDR3 extends over 18 amino acids. CDR1 is LNHDA and CDR2 is SQIVND in the germline V gene (reference sequence). The DNA of the CDR3 is TGTGCCAGTAGTGTTGGGACTAGCGGGGCGATAGCCAAAAACATTCAGTACTTC. Protein: CASSVGTSGAIAKNIQYF.

J is TRBJ1-2 and V is TRBV29-1; a possible D gene is TRBD1 (6 bases). Trimming removed 7 bases from V and 8 bases from J, with 23 bases in between. The germline V gene encodes CDR1 SQVTM and CDR2 ANQGSEA. This CDR3 has 14 residues. The CDR3 spells CSALPTGITMGYTF. The CDR3 DNA reads TGCAGCGCCCTGCCGACAGGTATAACTATGGGCTACACCTTC.

The chain employs TRBV28 and TRBJ2-3; 9 bases fit TRBD1. The junction had 6 bases not matched to a gene; V was cut back by 5 bases and J by 0 bases. The CDR3 is 16 residues long. In germline, CDR1 is MDHEN, CDR2 SYDVKM. The DNA of the CDR3 is TGTGCCAGCAGTAGGAGCGGGACAGGGAGCACAGATACGCAGTATTTT. It is translated as CASSRSGTGSTDTQYF.

The chain is built from TRBV7-9 and TRBJ2-1, with D perhaps matching TRBD2 (6 bases). V shed 5 bases and J shed 0 bases, with 14 bases lying between them. The CDR3 has 16 residues. Looked up from germline, CDR1 is SEHNR and CDR2 is FQNEAQ (reference sequence). The CDR3 reads CASSPVGTFSYNEQFF. CDR3 sequence (DNA): TGTGCCAGCAGCCCGGTAGGGACTTTCTCCTACAATGAGCAGTTCTTC.

The CDR3 spells CASSFYSNEKLFF. CDR3 nucleotide sequence: TGTGCCAGCAGCTTCTATAGTAATGAAAAACTGTTTTTT. V usage is TRBV5-5 and J usage is TRBJ1-4; no reliable D call. V lost 2 bases and J 4 bases, leaving 6 bases between the germline ends. The length of the CDR3 is 13 residues. Germline CDR1 and CDR2: SGHKS and YYEKEE (reference sequence).

J is TRBJ1-5 and V is TRBV19; 8 bases are a match to TRBD1. Germline V gene data show CDR1 as LNHDA and CDR2 as SQIVND (reference sequence). The CDR3 spans 16 residues. V lost 5 bases and J lost 0; bases outside the gene matches: 6. The CDR3 loop reads CASSPTGVGSNQPQHF. The CDR3 DNA follows: TGTGCCAGTAGTCCGACAGGGGTAGGTAGCAATCAGCCCCAGCATTTT.

The V and J genes are TRBV2 and TRBJ2-7, with 7 bases matching TRBD2. The CDR3 is 15 residues long. Germline V gene sequence: CDR1 SNHLY, CDR2 FYNNEI. The trim removed 1 base at V and 6 bases at J, leaving 9 bases unmatched. The CDR3 coding sequence is TGTGCCAGCAGTGAAGAGCCTAGCGGACCTAGCGAGCAGTACTTC. It translates to CASSEEPSGPSEQYF.

This rearrangement joins TRBV5-1 to TRBJ2-7; TRBD1 is a possible D gene (5 bases). Germline-derived CDR1 and CDR2 are SGHRS and YFSETQ. Trimming took 3 bases from V and 2 from J, leaving 15 bases between them. CDR3 length: 15 residues. The CDR3 loop is CASSWRQTQPYEQYF. The CDR3 DNA reads TGCGCCAGCAGCTGGCGACAGACCCAACCCTACGAGCAGTACTTC.

The chain couples TRBV20-1 to TRBJ2-3; TRBD2 matches 10 bases. The CDR3 loop spans 15 amino acids. Germline values: CDR1 DFQATT, CDR2 SNEGSKA (reference sequence). V trimming: 3 bases; J trimming: 3 bases; junction bases outside the gene matches: 6. DNA for the CDR3: TGCAGTGCTAGTCCCTCGACTAGCGGGACAGATACGCAGTATTTT. It specifies CSASPSTSGTDTQYF.

The J gene is TRBJ2-7, the V gene TRBV27, with D possibly being TRBD1 (7 bases). Germline V gene sequence: CDR1 MNHEY, CDR2 SMNVEV (reference sequence). Trimming left V 6 bases short and J 3 bases short, with 21 bases between. The length of the CDR3 is 16 residues. CDR3 protein: CASRPGAGTENYEQYF. In DNA form, the CDR3 reads TGTGCCAGCAGACCGGGAGCCGGGACAGAGAACTACGAGCAGTACTTC.

The chain uses TRBV30 and TRBJ1-3; 7 nucleotides line up with TRBD1. The CDR3 length is 19 residues. The V gene's germline CDR1 is GTSNPN and CDR2 SVGIG (reference sequence). V lost 1 base and J lost 4; bases outside the gene matches: 19. The CDR3 here is CAWSALGTESYWSGNTIYF. The CDR3, as DNA: TGTGCCTGGAGTGCCCTCGGGACAGAAAGCTACTGGAGCGGAAACACCATATATTTT.

The rearrangement uses TRBV28 and TRBJ1-2; D ambiguous. The CDR3 has 17 residues. V lost 4 bases and J lost 3, with 21 bases in between. Germline CDR1 reads MDHEN; CDR2 reads SYDVKM. The DNA for the CDR3 is TGTGCCAGCAGTTCTTCAGGAAACGCCCCCGTAGACTATGGCTACACCTTC. This sequence encodes CASSSSGNAPVDYGYTF.

This chain uses TRBV7-9 with TRBJ2-4, with D perhaps TRBD1 (6 bases). V was pared by 3 bases and J by 1 base, with 16 bases between. The germline CDR1 and CDR2 sequences are SEHNR and FQNEAQ (reference sequence). The CDR3 covers 17 residues. DNA of the CDR3: TGTGCCAGCAGCTTGGCTGAGGGGGTTTTGGCCAAAAACATTCAGTACTTC. It translates to CASSLAEGVLAKNIQYF. Variable domain in full (rest from reference TRBV7-9 and TRBJ2-4): DTGVSQNPRHKITKRGQNVTFRCDPISEHNRLYWYRQTLGQGPEFLTYFQNEAQLEKSRLLSDRFSAERPKGSFSTLEIQRTEQGDSAMYLCASSLAEGVLAKNIQYFGAGTRLSVL.